One sample yielded the 24 T cell receptor beta chains listed below, sequenced in a study of blood T cell repertoires in COVID-19. Generated by immunoSEQ multiplex PCR, the TCRdb table keeps only in-frame clones and is missing some. The data contain around 130,000 clones, roughly 84% of them singletons. Sequencing input: peripheral blood. These receptors came from a human donor in a cohort sampled during active COVID-19.

The V call is TRBV11-2, the J call TRBJ1-1; 9 bases agree with TRBD1. This CDR3 is 14 amino acids long. Germline V lookup: CDR1 SGHAT, CDR2 FQNNGV. Trimming took 5 bases from V and 6 from J; bases not matched to a gene: 7. CDR3 nucleotide sequence: TGTGCCAGCAGCACAGAGGACAGGGGTGCTGAAGCTTTCTTT. This encodes CASSTEDRGAEAFF. The complete variable domain, with remaining parts taken from reference TRBV11-2 and TRBJ1-1, reads EAGVAQSPRYKIIEKRQSVAFWCNPISGHATLYWYQQILGQGPKLLIQFQNNGVVDDSQLPKDRFSAERLKGVDSTLKIQPAKLEDSAVYLCASSTEDRGAEAFFGQGTRLTVV.

The V call is TRBV4-2, the J call TRBJ1-5, with D tentatively TRBD1 (5 bases). This CDR3 is built from 15 residues. The V end lost 0 bases, the J end lost 4 bases, and 10 bases lay between the germline ends. CDR1 is LGHNA and CDR2 is YNFKEQ in the germline V gene. The CDR3 DNA is TGTGCCAGCAGCCAAGATTTTAACAGGAATCAGCCCCAGCATTTT. Translation: CASSQDFNRNQPQHF.

This chain uses TRBV2 with TRBJ2-7; the match to TRBD1 covers 9 bases. Trimming cost V 8 bases and J 3 bases; bases outside gene matches: 8. Germline V gives CDR1 SNHLY, CDR2 FYNNEI. The CDR3 is 14 residues long. This CDR3 reads CASGGQGTDYEQYF. CDR3 nucleotide sequence: TGTGCCAGCGGAGGACAGGGGACGGACTACGAGCAGTACTTC.

The rearrangement links TRBV9 to TRBJ2-7; possible D gene TRBD1, 6 bases. The CDR3 runs to 16 residues. The V end lost 1 base, the J end lost 3 bases, and 17 bases lay between the germline ends. From germline, CDR1 is SGDLS and CDR2 YYNGEE. The CDR3 coding sequence is TGTGCCAGCAGCGTAACTGGGCAGGGGTTGATCTACGAGCAGTACTTC. Its protein is CASSVTGQGLIYEQYF.

The V call is TRBV28, the J call TRBJ2-7, with D hard to call. Germline-derived CDR1 and CDR2 are MDHEN and SYDVKM. CDR3 length equals 12 residues. Trimming stripped 4 bases from V and 5 bases from J, with 9 bases between. CDR3 loop: CASSSLRNEQYF. The CDR3 DNA is TGTGCCAGCAGTTCCCTGAGGAACGAGCAGTACTTC.

V is TRBV7-9 and J is TRBJ2-7; perhaps TRBD1 as D (5 bases). Germline loops: CDR1 SEHNR, CDR2 FQNEAQ (reference sequence). The CDR3 runs 16 residues. Trimming left V 5 bases short and J 6 bases short, with 23 bases between. The CDR3 DNA reads as TGTGCCAGCAGCCGACTCCTTAGGCAGGGTAGTGGCGAGCAGTACTTC. It encodes CASSRLLRQGSGEQYF.

The CDR3 nucleotides are TGTGCCATCAGTGAGCCCGTAATCGGGAGACGATACAATGAGCAGTTCTTC. It specifies CAISEPVIGRRYNEQFF. The chain is built from TRBV10-3 and TRBJ2-1; perhaps TRBD2 as D (6 bases). CDR1 is ENHRY, CDR2 SYGVKD, per germline. The CDR3 has 17 amino acids. Deletions cut 2 bases from V and 4 bases from J, with 18 bases between.

V is TRBV16 and J is TRBJ1-1, with a possible D match to TRBD1 (5 bases). The CDR3 runs to 15 residues. Per germline, CDR1 KGHSY and CDR2 FQNENV. Deletions cut 4 bases from V and 0 bases from J, with 12 bases between. The CDR3 DNA is TGTGCCAGCAGCCGACACGACAGTATGAACACTGAAGCTTTCTTT. Translation gives CASSRHDSMNTEAFF.

CDR3 loop: CASSLGANEQFF. DNA of the CDR3: TGCGCCAGCAGCTTGGGCGCAAATGAGCAGTTCTTC. This rearrangement joins TRBV5-1 to TRBJ2-1; D remains unclear. The CDR3 covers 12 residues. Trimming shortened V by 0 bases and J by 7 bases, and 5 bases separated the two germline ends. From germline, CDR1 is SGHRS and CDR2 YFSETQ.

The chain recombines TRBV4-2 with TRBJ2-3; a possible D gene is TRBD2 (6 bases). Deletions cut 1 base from V and 3 bases from J, with 11 bases between. The CDR3 has 15 amino acids. Germline V CDR1 and CDR2: LGHNA, YNFKEQ. The CDR3 is CASSQAQGGTDTQYF. The DNA for the CDR3 is TGTGCCAGCAGCCAAGCGCAGGGAGGAACAGATACGCAGTATTTT.

The CDR3 spells CASSSGRLTTYEQYF. CDR3 sequence (DNA): TGTGCCAGCAGCTCTGGGAGGCTAACTACCTACGAGCAGTACTTC. The V and J genes are TRBV9 and TRBJ2-7; TRBD2 is a possible D gene (6 bases). V was trimmed by 4 bases and J by 2 bases, leaving 16 bases between them. The CDR3 runs to 15 residues. Looked up from germline, CDR1 is SGDLS and CDR2 is YYNGEE.

The V call is TRBV24-1, the J call TRBJ2-7; TRBD1 is a possible D gene (5 bases). There are 17 residues in the CDR3. The germline V and J ends were trimmed by 0 bases and 0 bases, with 14 bases remaining between them. CDR1 KGHDR and CDR2 SFDVKD come from the germline V gene. CDR3 nucleotide sequence: TGTGCCACCAGTGATTTGTGGCCAGGGTCTTACTCCTACGAGCAGTACTTC. Amino acid sequence: CATSDLWPGSYSYEQYF.

The count of this clone is one. The chain uses TRBV2 and TRBJ2-1; D is possibly TRBD2 (6 bases). The ends were cut back, 10 bases at V and 5 bases at J, with 15 bases in the middle. CDR1 and CDR2 from the germline V gene are SNHLY and FYNNEI. The CDR3 is 13 amino acids. The CDR3 DNA reads as TGTGCCATCCAGAAAGGGACTCACAATGAGCAGTTCTTC. It translates to CAIQKGTHNEQFF.

This chain uses TRBV24-1 with TRBJ2-2; weak D call: TRBD1 (6 bases). V gave up 4 bases and J gave up 5 bases, with 13 bases separating them. The germline gives CDR1 KGHDR, CDR2 SFDVKD. This CDR3 has 15 amino acids. The DNA of the CDR3 is TGTGCCACCAGTGACTCCGGGACATATACCGGGGAGCTGTTTTTT. Its protein is CATSDSGTYTGELFF.

Here the CDR3 DNA reads TGTGCCAGCTCACCCGGGACAACCGTCTCTGGAAACACCATATATTTT. Its protein is CASSPGTTVSGNTIYF. This chain connects TRBV18 to TRBJ1-3; the D gene is possibly TRBD1 (6 bases). Trimming removed 3 bases from V and 0 bases from J, with 12 bases in between. Germline V gene data show CDR1 as KGHSH and CDR2 as LQKENI. The CDR3 sequence is 16 residues long.

This clone was detected once. The chain is built from TRBV25-1 and TRBJ1-2; D is undetermined. Trimming left V 2 bases short and J 4 bases short, with 8 bases between. The CDR3 covers 13 residues. CDR1 is MGHDK and CDR2 is SYGVNS in the germline V gene. CDR3: CASSEQARYGYTF. The CDR3 coding sequence is TGTGCCAGCAGTGAACAGGCCCGCTATGGCTACACCTTC.

This clone was detected a few times. The J gene is TRBJ1-1, the V gene TRBV14; 7 bases align to TRBD1. This CDR3 region has 13 residues. J lost 5 bases, V lost 0 bases, and 0 bases had no gene match. Germline V gene lookup returns CDR1 SGHDN and CDR2 FVKESK. As DNA, the CDR3 is TGTGCCAGCAGCCAAGACAGGGGGACTGAAGCTTTCTTT. Protein sequence: CASSQDRGTEAFF.

The chain uses TRBV4-1 and TRBJ2-3; D is uncertain. Germline V gene sequence: CDR1 MGHRA, CDR2 YSYEKL. The CDR3 covers 14 residues. V was pared by 5 bases and J by 0 bases, with 9 bases between. The CDR3 DNA follows: TGCGCCAGCAGCACCGGTGGTAGCACAGATACGCAGTATTTT. Residues: CASSTGGSTDTQYF.

The chain recombines TRBV5-6 with TRBJ2-7; D ambiguous. Germline CDR1 is SGHDT and CDR2 is YYEEEE. The length of the CDR3 is 13 residues. V was trimmed by 4 bases and J by 0 bases, leaving 8 bases between them. Here the CDR3 DNA reads TGTGCCAGCAGCCCGATGAGCTCCTACGAGCAGTACTTC. This codes for CASSPMSSYEQYF.

V usage is TRBV5-5 and J usage is TRBJ1-6, with D perhaps matching TRBD1 (5 bases). The CDR3 contains 12 residues. Germline V CDR1 and CDR2: SGHKS, YYEKEE (reference sequence). V was clipped by 4 bases and J by 9 bases, with 8 bases between them. This chain's CDR3 is CASSRQISPLHF. CDR3 in DNA: TGTGCCAGCAGCCGACAGATTTCACCCCTCCACTTT.

The V gene is TRBV3-1 (or the pseudogene TRBV3-2), the J gene TRBJ2-7; 9 bases fit TRBD2. This CDR3 is 16 amino acids long. The V gene end was trimmed by 4 bases and the J gene end by 1 base; junction bases not matched to a gene: 8. Germline CDR1 and CDR2: LGHDT and YNNKEL (reference sequence). The CDR3 sequence is CASSRKGGGESYEQYF. CDR3 nucleotide sequence: TGTGCCAGCAGCCGAAAGGGCGGGGGGGAATCCTACGAGCAGTACTTC.

The chain has TRBV9 and TRBJ2-7; 7 bases line up with TRBD2. The length of the CDR3 is 16 residues. The germline gives CDR1 SGDLS, CDR2 YYNGEE. J lost 5 bases, V lost 0 bases, and 11 bases had no gene match. The CDR3 nucleotides are TGTGCCAGCAGCGTAGTCGGGGGGTTCAACCCACACGAGCAGTACTTC. It translates to CASSVVGGFNPHEQYF.

The chain carries TRBV19 and TRBJ1-1; tentative D call: TRBD1 (5 bases). The V gene lost 8 bases and the J gene lost 4 bases, with 23 bases spanning the gap. The CDR3 loop spans 16 amino acids. The germline CDR1 and CDR2 sequences are LNHDA and SQIVND (reference sequence). DNA for the CDR3: TGTGCCAGTTCAAAGGGGAAAGGGAGGGGCGGCACTGAAGCTTTCTTT. This translates into CASSKGKGRGGTEAFF.

This clone was seen a few times. The chain has TRBV5-1 and TRBJ1-2; TRBD1 matches 7 bases. The V segment lost 6 bases and the J segment 2 bases; nucleotides outside the gene matches: 7. CDR1 SGHRS and CDR2 YFSETQ come from the germline V gene. The CDR3 contains 14 residues. The CDR3 loop is CASTPKQGNYGYTF. CDR3 in DNA: TGCGCCAGCACACCGAAACAGGGGAACTATGGCTACACCTTC.